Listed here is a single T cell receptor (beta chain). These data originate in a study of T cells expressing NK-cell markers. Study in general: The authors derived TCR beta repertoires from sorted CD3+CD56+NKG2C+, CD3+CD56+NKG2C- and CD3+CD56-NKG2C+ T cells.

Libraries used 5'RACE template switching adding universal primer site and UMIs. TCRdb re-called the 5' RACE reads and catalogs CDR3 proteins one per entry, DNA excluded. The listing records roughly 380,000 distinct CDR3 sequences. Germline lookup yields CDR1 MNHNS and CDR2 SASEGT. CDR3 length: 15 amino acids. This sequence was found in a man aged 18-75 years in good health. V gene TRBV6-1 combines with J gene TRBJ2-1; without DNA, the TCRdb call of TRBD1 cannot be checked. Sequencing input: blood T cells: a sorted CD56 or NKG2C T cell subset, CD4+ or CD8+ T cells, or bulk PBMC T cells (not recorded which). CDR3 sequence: CASTQPGQGSHEQFF.